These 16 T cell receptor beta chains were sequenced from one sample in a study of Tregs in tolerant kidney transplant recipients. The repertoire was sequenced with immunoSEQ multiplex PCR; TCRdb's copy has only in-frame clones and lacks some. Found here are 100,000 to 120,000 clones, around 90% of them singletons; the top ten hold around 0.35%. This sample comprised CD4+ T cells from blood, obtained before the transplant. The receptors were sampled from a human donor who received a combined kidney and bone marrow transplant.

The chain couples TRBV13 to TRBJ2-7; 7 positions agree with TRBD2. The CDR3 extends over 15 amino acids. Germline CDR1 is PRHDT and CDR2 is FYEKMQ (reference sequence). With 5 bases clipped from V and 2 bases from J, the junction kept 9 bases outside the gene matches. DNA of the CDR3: TGTGCCAGCAGCCAGACCTGGCGGGGGACCTACGAGCAGTACTTC. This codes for CASSQTWRGTYEQYF. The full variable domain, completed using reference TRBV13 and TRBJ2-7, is AAGVIQSPRHLIKEKRETATLKCYPIPRHDTVYWYQQGPGQDPQFLISFYEKMQSDKGSIPDRFSAQQFSDYHSELNMSSLELGDSALYFCASSQTWRGTYEQYFGPGTRLTVT.

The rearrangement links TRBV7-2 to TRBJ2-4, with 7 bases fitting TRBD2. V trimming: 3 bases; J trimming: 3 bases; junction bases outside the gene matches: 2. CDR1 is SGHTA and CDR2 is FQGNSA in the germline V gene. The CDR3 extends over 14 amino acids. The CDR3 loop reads CASSLGGSKNIQYF. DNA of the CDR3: TGTGCCAGCAGCTTGGGCGGGAGCAAAAACATTCAGTACTTC.

CDR3 sequence: CASSQGQRGFSTDTQYF. In nucleotides, the CDR3 is TGCGCCAGCAGCCAAGGTCAGCGGGGCTTTAGCACAGATACGCAGTATTTT. The chain employs TRBV4-1 and TRBJ2-3; 7 positions match TRBD2. V shed 1 base and J 0 bases; nucleotides not matched to a gene: 7. CDR3 size: 17 residues. The germline CDR1 and CDR2 sequences are MGHRA and YSYEKL.

The CDR3: CASSGLRSNEKLFF. The DNA of the CDR3 is TGTGCCAGCAGTGGTCTCAGGTCCAATGAAAAACTGTTTTTT. The rearrangement uses TRBV6-1 and TRBJ1-4; D remains unclear. Germline V CDR1 and CDR2: MNHNS, SASEGT. Trimming removed 4 bases from V and 5 bases from J, with 11 bases in between. CDR3 size: 14 residues.

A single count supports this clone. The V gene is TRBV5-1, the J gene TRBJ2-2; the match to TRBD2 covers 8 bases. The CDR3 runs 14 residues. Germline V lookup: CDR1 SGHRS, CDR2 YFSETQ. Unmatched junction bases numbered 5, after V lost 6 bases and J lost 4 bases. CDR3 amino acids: CASTGLAATGELFF. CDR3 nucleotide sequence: TGCGCCAGCACCGGACTAGCCGCCACCGGGGAGCTGTTTTTT.

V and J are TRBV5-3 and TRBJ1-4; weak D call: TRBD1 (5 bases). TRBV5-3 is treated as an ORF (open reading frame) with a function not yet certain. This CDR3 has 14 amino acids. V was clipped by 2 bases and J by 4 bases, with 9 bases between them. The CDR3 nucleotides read TGTGCCAGAAGCTTCCGACAGTTTAATGAAAAACTGTTTTTT. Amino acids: CARSFRQFNEKLFF.

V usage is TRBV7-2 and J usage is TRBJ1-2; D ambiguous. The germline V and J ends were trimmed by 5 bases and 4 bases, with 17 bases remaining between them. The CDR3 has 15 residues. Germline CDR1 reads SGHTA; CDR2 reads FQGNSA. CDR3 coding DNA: TGTGCCAGCAGCCGTCAGTTCCCGACGGGCTATGGCTACACCTTC. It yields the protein CASSRQFPTGYGYTF.

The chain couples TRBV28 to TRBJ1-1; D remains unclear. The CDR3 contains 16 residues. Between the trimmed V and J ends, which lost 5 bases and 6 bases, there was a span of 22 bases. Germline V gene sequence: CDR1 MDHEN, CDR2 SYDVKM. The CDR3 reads CASSPSRTPFGAEAFF. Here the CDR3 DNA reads TGTGCCAGCAGTCCTAGCAGGACTCCCTTCGGGGCTGAAGCTTTCTTT. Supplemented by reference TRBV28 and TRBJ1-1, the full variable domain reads DVKVTQSSRYLVKRTGEKVFLECVQDMDHENMFWYRQDPGLGLRLIYFSYDVKMKEKGDIPEGYSVSREKKERFSLILESASTNQTSMYLCASSPSRTPFGAEAFFGQGTRLTVV.

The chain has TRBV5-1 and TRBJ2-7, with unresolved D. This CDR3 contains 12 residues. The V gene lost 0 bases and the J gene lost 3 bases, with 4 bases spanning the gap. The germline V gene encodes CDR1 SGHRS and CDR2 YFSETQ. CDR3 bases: TGCGCCAGCAGCTTGGGACACTACGAGCAGTACTTC. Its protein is CASSLGHYEQYF.

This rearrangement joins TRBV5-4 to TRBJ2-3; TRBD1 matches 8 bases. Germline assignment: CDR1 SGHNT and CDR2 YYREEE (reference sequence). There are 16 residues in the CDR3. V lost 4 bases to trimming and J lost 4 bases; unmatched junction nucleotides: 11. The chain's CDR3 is CASSPGWTGSADTQYF. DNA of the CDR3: TGTGCCAGCAGCCCGGGGTGGACAGGGTCCGCAGATACGCAGTATTTT.

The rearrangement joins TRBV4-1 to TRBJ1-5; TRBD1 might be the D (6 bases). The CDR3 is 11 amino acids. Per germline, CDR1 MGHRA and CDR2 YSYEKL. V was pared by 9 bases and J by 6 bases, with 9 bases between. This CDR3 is CASGGGQPQHF. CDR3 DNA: TGCGCCAGTGGGGGCGGTCAGCCCCAGCATTTT.

The CDR3 DNA reads as TGTGCCAGCAGTCCCGGGGGTTGGACTGAAGCTTTCTTT. Translated, it gives CASSPGGWTEAFF. V and J are TRBV28 and TRBJ1-1; maybe TRBD1 (5 bases). Trimming stripped 5 bases from V and 5 bases from J, with 12 bases between. This CDR3 region has 13 residues. CDR1 MDHEN and CDR2 SYDVKM come from the germline V gene. Variable domain in full (rest from reference TRBV28 and TRBJ1-1): DVKVTQSSRYLVKRTGEKVFLECVQDMDHENMFWYRQDPGLGLRLIYFSYDVKMKEKGDIPEGYSVSREKKERFSLILESASTNQTSMYLCASSPGGWTEAFFGQGTRLTVV.

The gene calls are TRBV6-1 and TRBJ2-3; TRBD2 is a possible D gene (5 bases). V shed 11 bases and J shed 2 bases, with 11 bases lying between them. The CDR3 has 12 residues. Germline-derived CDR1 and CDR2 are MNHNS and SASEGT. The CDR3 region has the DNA TGTGCCGGGAGAGACCCCACAGATACGCAGTATTTT. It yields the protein CAGRDPTDTQYF.

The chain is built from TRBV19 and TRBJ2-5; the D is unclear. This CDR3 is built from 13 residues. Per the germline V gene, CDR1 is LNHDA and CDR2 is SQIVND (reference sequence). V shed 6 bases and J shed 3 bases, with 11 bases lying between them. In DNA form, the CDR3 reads TGTGCCAGTAGCACACACAAAAAAGAGACCCAGTACTTC. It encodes CASSTHKKETQYF.

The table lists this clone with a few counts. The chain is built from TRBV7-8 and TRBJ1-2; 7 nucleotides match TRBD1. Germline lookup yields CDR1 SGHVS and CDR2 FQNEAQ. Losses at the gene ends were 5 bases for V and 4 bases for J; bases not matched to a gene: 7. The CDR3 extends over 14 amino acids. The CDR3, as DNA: TGTGCCAGCAGCCTCCCAGGGGGAGGCTATGGCTACACCTTC. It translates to CASSLPGGGYGYTF.

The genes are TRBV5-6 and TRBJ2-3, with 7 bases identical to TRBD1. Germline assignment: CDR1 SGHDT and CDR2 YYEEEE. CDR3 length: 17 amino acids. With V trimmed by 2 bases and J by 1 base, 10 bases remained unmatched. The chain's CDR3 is CASSLTSGGQGTDTQYF. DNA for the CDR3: TGTGCCAGCAGCTTAACCTCTGGCGGACAGGGCACAGATACGCAGTATTTT.